A single sample is the source of the 30 T cell receptor beta chains below, sequenced in a study of somatic mutations in cytotoxic T cells in rheumatoid arthritis. The assay was immunoSEQ multiplex PCR, and TCRdb's table has in-frame clones only and misses some. The sample holds roughly 2,500 clones, roughly 81% seen once. The specimen sequenced was CD8+ T cells sorted from blood. The source of these receptors is an adult with rheumatoid arthritis.

The V call is TRBV7-9, the J call TRBJ1-1; 8 bases are shared with TRBD1. The CDR3 has 13 amino acids. With V trimmed by 5 bases and J by 7 bases, 6 bases remained unmatched. CDR1 and CDR2 from the germline V gene are SEHNR and FQNEAQ (reference sequence). The CDR3, as DNA: TGTGCCAGCAGCCACAGGGGGGGTATTGAAGCTTTCTTT. It specifies CASSHRGGIEAFF.

The genes are TRBV9 and TRBJ2-3; 9 positions match TRBD2. The CDR3 is made up of 16 amino acids. The V segment lost 0 bases and the J segment 1 base; nucleotides outside the gene matches: 3. The germline CDR1 and CDR2 sequences are SGDLS and YYNGEE. The CDR3 bases are TGTGCCAGCAGCGTAGTAGCTAGCGGGGGCACAGATACGCAGTATTTT. Its translation: CASSVVASGGTDTQYF.

The chain's CDR3 is CASSLAMGATYGYTF. The CDR3 nucleotides read TGTGCCAGCAGCTTAGCGATGGGGGCGACCTATGGCTACACCTTC. The chain employs TRBV7-2 and TRBJ1-2, with D maybe TRBD1 (6 bases). The V end lost 0 bases, the J end lost 4 bases, and 12 bases lay between the germline ends. The V gene's germline CDR1 is SGHTA and CDR2 FQGNSA. This CDR3 spans 15 amino acids.

The rearrangement joins TRBV7-2 to TRBJ2-1; unclear D gene. Trimming cost V 5 bases and J 7 bases, with 18 bases left between them. This CDR3 is 15 amino acids long. The germline V gene has CDR1 SGHTA and CDR2 FQGNSA. CDR3 coding DNA: TGTGCCAGCAGCCAACGGAGCAATAAGTGGAATGAGCAGTTCTTC. It encodes CASSQRSNKWNEQFF.

This clone qualifies as large. The chain links TRBV4-1 to TRBJ2-7, with no clear D. Germline V gene sequence: CDR1 MGHRA, CDR2 YSYEKL. The CDR3 is 13 residues long. Trimming took 4 bases from V and 2 from J, leaving 9 bases between them. The DNA of the CDR3 is TGCGCCAGCAGCCGGACCGTTACCTACGAGCAGTACTTC. This sequence encodes CASSRTVTYEQYF.

A single count supports this clone. J is TRBJ1-5 and V is TRBV27, with D unclear. The CDR3 has 14 residues. The germline V and J ends were trimmed by 7 bases and 4 bases, with 14 bases remaining between them. Per germline, CDR1 MNHEY and CDR2 SMNVEV (reference sequence). CDR3 loop: CASKAGALNQPQHF. The CDR3 DNA follows: TGTGCCAGCAAAGCGGGTGCACTGAATCAGCCCCAGCATTTT.

This sequence joins TRBV4-1 and TRBJ1-4; a possible D gene is TRBD1 (5 bases). V gave up 4 bases and J gave up 1 base, with 10 bases separating them. This CDR3 has 15 amino acids. Germline lookup yields CDR1 MGHRA and CDR2 YSYEKL. CDR3 loop: CASSLRTRTNEKLFF. Written as DNA, the CDR3 is TGCGCCAGCAGCCTCCGGACAAGAACTAATGAAAAACTGTTTTTT.

V gene TRBV5-1 combines with J gene TRBJ2-1; D not resolved. CDR3 length: 13 amino acids. Trimming shortened V by 0 bases and J by 8 bases, and 9 bases separated the two germline ends. The germline V gene encodes CDR1 SGHRS and CDR2 YFSETQ. CDR3 amino acids: CASSLAGLDEQFF. CDR3 sequence (DNA): TGCGCCAGCAGCTTGGCAGGTTTAGATGAGCAGTTCTTC.

The gene calls are TRBV7-9 and TRBJ2-5; D unclear. V was shortened by 5 bases and J by 4 bases, with 11 bases between the two germline ends. The CDR3 has 13 amino acids. Looked up from germline, CDR1 is SEHNR and CDR2 is FQNEAQ (reference sequence). The CDR3 DNA is TGTGCCAGCAGCGTCAACGTGCCAGAGACCCAGTACTTC. Translated, it gives CASSVNVPETQYF. Full variable domain (missing parts from reference TRBV7-9 and TRBJ2-5): DTGVSQNPRHKITKRGQNVTFRCDPISEHNRLYWYRQTLGQGPEFLTYFQNEAQLEKSRLLSDRFSAERPKGSFSTLEIQRTEQGDSAMYLCASSVNVPETQYFGPGTRLLVL.

The chain combines TRBV6-6 with TRBJ1-1; perhaps TRBD1 as D (6 bases). The CDR3 totals 14 residues. The ends were cut back, 4 bases at V and 0 bases at J, with 9 bases in the middle. CDR1 MNHNY and CDR2 SVGAGI come from the germline V gene (reference sequence). CDR3 in DNA: TGTGCCAGCAGTTGGGACAAGTTGAACACTGAAGCTTTCTTT. It encodes CASSWDKLNTEAFF.

The V gene is TRBV9, the J gene TRBJ2-5, with TRBD2 matching over 7 bases. With V trimmed by 2 bases and J by 3 bases, 4 bases remained unmatched. This CDR3 is 14 amino acids long. Germline loops: CDR1 SGDLS, CDR2 YYNGEE. This chain's CDR3 is CASSVGGNKETQYF. Written as DNA, the CDR3 is TGTGCCAGCAGCGTCGGGGGGAACAAAGAGACCCAGTACTTC.

The chain employs TRBV7-2 and TRBJ1-2; the D gene is possibly TRBD1 (5 bases). The CDR3 consists of 15 residues. Trimming removed 5 bases from V and 6 bases from J, with 19 bases in between. Germline V gives CDR1 SGHTA, CDR2 FQGNSA. The DNA for the CDR3 is TGTGCCAGCAGCCCTCGGGACGGACGAATAGATGGCTACACCTTC. Protein: CASSPRDGRIDGYTF.

This clone was seen a single time. V is TRBV9 and J is TRBJ2-3; no clear D gene. Germline CDR1 SGDLS, CDR2 YYNGEE. V lost 4 bases, J lost 2 bases, and 11 bases lay in between. The CDR3 totals 14 residues. The DNA for the CDR3 is TGTGCCAGCAGCCCCCCAGAGATCACAGATACGCAGTATTTT. This encodes CASSPPEITDTQYF.

This clone came up a few times. J is TRBJ2-7 and V is TRBV6-1; D is perhaps TRBD1 (7 bases). Germline V gene lookup returns CDR1 MNHNS and CDR2 SASEGT. With 4 bases removed from V and 3 bases from J, the gap between germline ends came to 16 bases. The CDR3 spans 15 residues. CDR3 sequence: CASSAPGGDSYEQYF. The CDR3 coding sequence is TGTGCCAGCAGTGCCCCCGGAGGGGACAGCTACGAGCAGTACTTC.

This chain connects TRBV18 to TRBJ1-1; 7 nucleotides match TRBD1. Germline values: CDR1 KGHSH, CDR2 LQKENI. The CDR3 is 15 residues long. Trimming at V came to 2 bases and at J to 1 base, leaving 4 bases not matched to a gene. CDR3 in amino acids: CASSPGGQRNTEAFF. CDR3 nucleotide sequence: TGTGCCAGCTCACCAGGGGGACAGCGGAACACTGAAGCTTTCTTT.

The chain couples TRBV6-4 to TRBJ2-7, with D possibly TRBD1 on 6 matching bases. Germline CDR1 reads MRHNA; CDR2 reads SNTAGT. Between the trimmed V and J ends, which lost 6 bases and 4 bases, there was a span of 16 bases. The CDR3 loop spans 14 amino acids. The CDR3 bases are TGTGCCAGCAGCAATCCGGGACACCCTTACGAGCAGTACTTC. It yields the protein CASSNPGHPYEQYF.

The V call is TRBV7-3, the J call TRBJ2-7; no firm D call. The CDR3 length is 13 residues. V was cut by 2 bases and J by 5 bases, with 10 bases left in between. CDR1 and CDR2 (germline): SGHTA, FQGTGA. CDR3 in DNA: TGTGCCAGCAGCTTACTTACGGGTGACGAGCAGTACTTC. This encodes CASSLLTGDEQYF.

This clone was counted only a few times. The chain joins TRBV19 to TRBJ1-3; 7 bases agree with TRBD1. CDR3 length equals 16 residues. V lost 5 bases, J lost 6 bases, and 13 bases stayed unmatched. Germline V lookup: CDR1 LNHDA, CDR2 SQIVND (reference sequence). The CDR3 DNA follows: TGTGCCAGTAGTGGCGAACTTGGACAGGCAAAAAACACCATATATTTT. Its translation: CASSGELGQAKNTIYF.

The rearrangement uses TRBV5-8 and TRBJ2-3, with TRBD1 matching over 8 bases. Germline values: CDR1 SGHTS, CDR2 YDEGEE. The CDR3 covers 18 residues. Unmatched junction bases numbered 14, after V lost 3 bases and J lost 2 bases. CDR3 amino acids: CASSSYYLTGGSTDTQYF. In nucleotides, the CDR3 is TGTGCCAGCAGCTCCTATTATTTAACAGGGGGATCCACAGATACGCAGTATTTT.

This clone has just one count. This rearrangement joins TRBV27 to TRBJ2-3, with TRBD1 identical over 7 bases. The CDR3 is 16 amino acids. The J segment lost 3 bases and the V segment lost 4 bases, leaving 10 bases of the junction unmatched. Germline V gives CDR1 MNHEY, CDR2 SMNVEV (reference sequence). In DNA form, the CDR3 reads TGTGCCAGCAGTTACATCCGGGACAGACCTACAGATACGCAGTATTTT. Amino acids: CASSYIRDRPTDTQYF.

This chain joins TRBV19 and TRBJ2-7; 9 bases agree with TRBD1. CDR1 LNHDA and CDR2 SQIVND come from the germline V gene (reference sequence). The CDR3 contains 13 residues. The V and J ends lost 5 bases and 4 bases, in that order; junction bases with no gene match: 3. The CDR3 is CASSLGQGYEQYF. The CDR3 DNA is TGTGCCAGTAGTTTGGGACAGGGTTACGAGCAGTACTTC.

The chain combines TRBV20-1 with TRBJ2-7; D not certain. The CDR3 sequence is 9 residues long. Per the germline V gene, CDR1 is DFQATT and CDR2 is SNEGSKA (reference sequence). CDR3 nucleotides: TGCAGCCGTACCTACGAGCAGTACTTC. Translation gives CSRTYEQYF.

This chain connects TRBV4-1 to TRBJ2-5; 7 bases fit TRBD1. The end of the DNA aligns better with TRBJ2-7, so the J call may be wrong. The V gene's germline CDR1 is MGHRA and CDR2 YSYEKL. The CDR3 loop spans 14 amino acids. The DNA for the CDR3 is TGCGCCAGCAGCCGAATTCTACAGGGGTACGAGCAGTACTTC. It specifies CASSRILQGYEQYF.

V is TRBV5-1 and J is TRBJ2-4, with TRBD1 matching 9 bases. The junction had 10 bases not matched to a gene; V was cut back by 0 bases and J by 0 bases. The germline V gene encodes CDR1 SGHRS and CDR2 YFSETQ. This CDR3 is 19 amino acids long. The DNA for the CDR3 is TGCGCCAGCAGCTTGGTATCGGGACAGGGTACGGTAGCCAAAAACATTCAGTACTTC. Translated: CASSLVSGQGTVAKNIQYF.

The CDR3, as DNA: TGTGCCAGTTCCTCGGCCCACAGGGGCGACAATGAGCAGTTCTTC. Amino acid sequence: CASSSAHRGDNEQFF. J is TRBJ2-1 and V is TRBV9, with 7 positions matching TRBD1. V was clipped by 8 bases and J by 5 bases; unmatched bases: 13. The length of the CDR3 is 15 residues. Germline CDR1 is SGDLS and CDR2 is YYNGEE.

V usage is TRBV9 and J usage is TRBJ2-2; perhaps D is TRBD1 or TRBD2 (5 bases each). V dropped 3 bases and J dropped 4 bases, with 7 bases sitting between them. Looked up from germline, CDR1 is SGDLS and CDR2 is YYNGEE. The CDR3 covers 13 residues. The CDR3 DNA follows: TGTGCCAGCAGCGCTGGGGGCACCGGGGAGCTGTTTTTT. Its translation is CASSAGGTGELFF.

Written as DNA, the CDR3 is TGCGCCAGCAGCCGGGGCAGTAACACCGGGGAGCTGTTTTTT. Translated: CASSRGSNTGELFF. J is TRBJ2-2 and V is TRBV4-1, with D perhaps TRBD1 (5 bases). Germline lookup yields CDR1 MGHRA and CDR2 YSYEKL. The CDR3 is made up of 14 amino acids. Trimming shortened V by 4 bases and J by 2 bases, and 8 bases separated the two germline ends.

The chain is built from TRBV28 and TRBJ1-4, with D possibly matching TRBD1 (5 bases). Trimming took 7 bases from V and 7 from J, leaving 13 bases between them. Germline CDR1 MDHEN, CDR2 SYDVKM. This CDR3 is built from 13 residues. CDR3 coding DNA: TGTGCCAGCAATACGGGGCTTAGTGAAAAACTGTTTTTT. This gives the protein CASNTGLSEKLFF. The complete variable domain, with remaining parts taken from reference TRBV28 and TRBJ1-4, reads DVKVTQSSRYLVKRTGEKVFLECVQDMDHENMFWYRQDPGLGLRLIYFSYDVKMKEKGDIPEGYSVSREKKERFSLILESASTNQTSMYLCASNTGLSEKLFFGSGTQLSVL.

The rearrangement links TRBV7-9 to TRBJ1-2; TRBD1 might be the D (5 bases). Germline V gives CDR1 SEHNR, CDR2 FQNEAQ (reference sequence). This CDR3 has 13 amino acids. V was cut by 4 bases and J by 8 bases, with 14 bases left in between. CDR3 nucleotides: TGTGCCAGCAGCTCCGGGGCAGGGAGCGGCTACACCTTC. Translating it yields CASSSGAGSGYTF.

The CDR3 bases are TGTGCCAGCTCACCAATCCAGCAAGGGGTACAAGAGACCCAGTACTTC. It yields the protein CASSPIQQGVQETQYF. The chain carries TRBV18 and TRBJ2-5, with TRBD1 as a possible D gene (5 bases). Trimming removed 2 bases from V and 2 bases from J, with 15 bases in between. This CDR3 has 16 amino acids. The germline CDR1 and CDR2 sequences are KGHSH and LQKENI.